The following is a T cell receptor beta chain sequence with its context. This sample is drawn from a study of blood T cell repertoires in COVID-19. Across the study: Acute and convalescent COVID-19 specimens originated in the United States, Italy and Spain.

Only in-frame clones appear in the TCRdb table, and some are missing; sequencing was by immunoSEQ multiplex PCR. The sample includes about 65,000 clones, over 85% seen only once; the top ten take 2.5% to 3%. The source is a man aged 65-85 years with active COVID-19. The sample taken for sequencing was peripheral blood.

CDR3 protein: CASSVVSGLAGGDTQYF. CDR3 in DNA: TGTGCCAGCAGCGTAGTCAGCGGACTAGCGGGGGGGGATACGCAGTATTTT. J is TRBJ2-3 and V is TRBV9; 15 nucleotides match TRBD2. With V trimmed by 0 bases and J by 6 bases, 5 bases remained unmatched. This CDR3 is built from 17 residues. Germline V CDR1 and CDR2: SGDLS, YYNGEE.